This TCR beta chain originates from a study of shared clonotypes between healthy human individuals. Findings and limits, study-wide: The study generally estimated greater richness for naive than memory subsets.

Germline V gene sequence: CDR1 LGHNA, CDR2 YSLEER. Losses at the gene ends were 2 bases for V and 4 bases for J; bases not matched to a gene: 5. The CDR3 consists of 16 residues. The table lists this clone with a few counts. Its antigen is as yet unknown. Within the sample, other DNA sequences also encode this same CDR3. The assay was immunoSEQ multiplex PCR, and TCRdb's table has in-frame clones only and misses some. The data contain over a million clones, around 78% of them seen just once; the ten biggest clones take up roughly 0.55%. Sequenced input: memory CD4+ T cells from PBMCs. Noted subset: CD45RA-negative fraction. The chain recombines TRBV4-3 with TRBJ2-1; 10 positions match TRBD2. The TCR originated in a man aged 18 to 30 in good health. Some clones in this sample may be carry-over from other donors' samples. The CDR3 sequence is CASSQRTSGIYNEQFF. The CDR3 DNA sequence: TGCGCCAGCAGCCAACGGACTAGCGGAATTTACAATGAGCAGTTCTTC.